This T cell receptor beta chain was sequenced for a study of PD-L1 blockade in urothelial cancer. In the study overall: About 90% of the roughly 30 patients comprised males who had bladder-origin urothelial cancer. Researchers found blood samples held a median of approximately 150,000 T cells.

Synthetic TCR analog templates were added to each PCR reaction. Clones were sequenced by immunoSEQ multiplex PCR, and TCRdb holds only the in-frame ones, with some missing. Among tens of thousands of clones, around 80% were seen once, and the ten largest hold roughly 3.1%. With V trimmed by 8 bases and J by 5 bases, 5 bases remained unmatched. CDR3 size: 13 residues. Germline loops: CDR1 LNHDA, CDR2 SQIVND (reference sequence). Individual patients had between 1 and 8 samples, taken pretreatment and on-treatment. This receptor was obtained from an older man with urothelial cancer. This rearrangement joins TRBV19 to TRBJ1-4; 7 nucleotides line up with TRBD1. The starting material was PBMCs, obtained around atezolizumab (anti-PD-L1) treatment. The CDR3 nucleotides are TGTGCCAGTGCGGGACAGCTAAATGAAAAACTGTTTTTT. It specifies CASAGQLNEKLFF.